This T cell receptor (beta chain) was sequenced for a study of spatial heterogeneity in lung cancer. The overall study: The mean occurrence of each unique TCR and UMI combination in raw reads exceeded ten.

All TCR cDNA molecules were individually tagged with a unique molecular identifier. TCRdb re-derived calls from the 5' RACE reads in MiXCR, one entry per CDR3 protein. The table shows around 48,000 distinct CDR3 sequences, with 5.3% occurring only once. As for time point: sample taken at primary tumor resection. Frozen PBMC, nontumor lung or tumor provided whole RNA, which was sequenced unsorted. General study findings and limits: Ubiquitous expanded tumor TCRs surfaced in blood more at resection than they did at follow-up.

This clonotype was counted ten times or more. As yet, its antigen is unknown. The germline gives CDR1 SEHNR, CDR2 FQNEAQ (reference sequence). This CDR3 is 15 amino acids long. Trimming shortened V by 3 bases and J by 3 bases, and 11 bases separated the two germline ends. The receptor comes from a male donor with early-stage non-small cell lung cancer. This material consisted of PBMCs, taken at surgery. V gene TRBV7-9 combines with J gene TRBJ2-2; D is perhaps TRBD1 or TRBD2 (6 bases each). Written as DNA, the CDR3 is TGTGCCAGCAGCTTCTCAGGGGACTACACCGGGGAGCTGTTTTTT. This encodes CASSFSGDYTGELFF.